The source of this TCR beta chain is a study of OX40 agonist ivuxolimab in advanced cancers. General study findings and limits: Antigen specificity was not determined for the expanded peripheral T cells.

With respect to this clone: What it binds is not known.

The germline CDR1 and CDR2 sequences are ENHRY and SYGVKD. Trimming pared 3 bases from V and 1 base from J, leaving 10 bases between. This CDR3 is 15 amino acids long. Sequenced by immunoSEQ multiplex PCR; TCRdb stores in-frame clones only, minus some. Of fewer than 95,000 clones listed, around four fifths are singletons. The genes are TRBV10-3 and TRBJ1-5; unclear D gene. This sequence originates from an adult with an advanced solid tumor such as melanoma, head and neck, liver or kidney cancer. Sequenced material: CD4+ or CD8+ T cells sorted from blood, taken in a trial of the OX40 agonist ivuxolimab. DNA for the CDR3: TGTGCCATCAGTGAAGGAGGGAGAAGCAATCAGCCCCAGCATTTT. Its translation: CAISEGGRSNQPQHF.